This T cell receptor (beta chain) was sequenced in a study of CD8 T cells in ankylosing spondylitis. Germline V CDR1 and CDR2: DFQATT, SNEGSKA (reference sequence). The V segment lost 0 bases and the J segment 3 bases; nucleotides outside the gene matches: 12. The CDR3 runs to 17 residues. Using its own MiXCR run on the 5' RACE reads, TCRdb lists one record per CDR3 protein. In the table there are 350,000 to 400,000 distinct CDR3 sequences, 20% to 25% of which are singletons. The sequencing sample was made of blood, either unsorted or a sorted T cell fraction (not recorded which). The source is a male donor with ankylosing spondylitis or in good health (not recorded which). The chain couples TRBV20-1 to TRBJ2-7; 9 bases are shared with TRBD2. Written as DNA, the CDR3 is TGCAGTGCTAGAGATTGGTTTGGTAGCGGGGGCATCTACGAGCAGTACTTC. Residues: CSARDWFGSGGIYEQYF.